This entry describes one TCR beta chain. Antigen unknown. Positive magnetic bead selection isolated CD4+ and CD8+ cells, and flow cytometry checked purity. Study processing details: The authors compared patient CD8+ clones larger than 1% against published virus-specific TCRB sequences. Only a few of these clones matched. The protocol was immunoSEQ multiplex PCR, while the TCRdb copy is restricted to in-frame clones and leaves out a portion. V and J calls and clone size are those listed in that table; D and trimming were worked out from the DNA. This sample has about 20,000 clones, with about 85% found just once. This sample stems from a study of somatic mutations in cytotoxic T cells in rheumatoid arthritis. The CDR3 loop spans 12 amino acids. The germline gives CDR1 KGHSH, CDR2 LQKENI. V gave up 0 bases and J gave up 11 bases, with 10 bases separating them. Study results and limitations: Of approximately 70 patients, 8 or 9 had a largest CD8+ clone that exceeded 20% of CD8+ cells. Adjustment for multiple comparisons was not applied to the slight TRBV07 underrepresentation observed in rheumatoid arthritis patients.

The TCR comes from a woman in her thirties or forties with rheumatoid arthritis. The chain employs TRBV18 and TRBJ1-1, with no clear D. Sequenced material: CD8+ T cells sorted from blood. CDR3 in amino acids: CASSPPAAPAFF. In nucleotides, the CDR3 is TGTGCCAGCTCACCACCGGCCGCTCCGGCTTTCTTT. The full variable domain, in which reference TRBV18 and TRBJ1-1 provide the parts outside the CDR3, is NAGVMQNPRHLVRRRGQEARLRCSPMKGHSHVYWYRQLPEEGLKFMVYLQKENIIDESGMPKERFSAEFPKEGPSILRIQQVVRGDSAAYFCASSPPAAPAFFGQGTRLTVV.